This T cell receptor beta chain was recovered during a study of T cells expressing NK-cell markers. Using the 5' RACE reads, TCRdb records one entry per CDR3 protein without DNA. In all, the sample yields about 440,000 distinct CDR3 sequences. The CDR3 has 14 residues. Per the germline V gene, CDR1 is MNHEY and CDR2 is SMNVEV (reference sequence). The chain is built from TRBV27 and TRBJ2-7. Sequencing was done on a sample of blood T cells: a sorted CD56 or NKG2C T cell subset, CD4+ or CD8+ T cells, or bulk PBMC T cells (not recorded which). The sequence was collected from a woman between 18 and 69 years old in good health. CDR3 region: CASSFGRSSYEQYF.